The 20 T cell receptor beta chains in this list originate from one sample, sequenced in a study of blood T cell repertoires in COVID-19. The assay was immunoSEQ multiplex PCR, and TCRdb's table has in-frame clones only and misses some. Of about 350,000 clones in the sample, about 90% were seen once. Sequencing input: PBMCs or T cells enriched from blood (not recorded which). The source of these receptors is a woman aged 25-40 years who had recovered from COVID-19.

This chain joins TRBV6-5 and TRBJ2-7, with 15 bases matching TRBD2. The length of the CDR3 is 16 residues. With 2 bases clipped from V and 5 bases from J, the junction kept 4 bases outside the gene matches. The germline V gene encodes CDR1 MNHEY and CDR2 SVGAGI. The CDR3 spells CASSYRTSGGADEQYF. The CDR3 nucleotides read TGTGCCAGCAGTTACCGGACTAGCGGGGGGGCCGACGAGCAGTACTTC.

This chain uses TRBV4-3 with TRBJ2-4; TRBD1 matches at 7 bases. Germline V gene data show CDR1 as LGHNA and CDR2 as YSLEER. V was pared by 0 bases and J by 3 bases, with 11 bases of the junction left unmatched. The CDR3 spans 18 residues. CDR3 amino acids: CASSQDRRGPGGKNIQYF. The CDR3, as DNA: TGCGCCAGCAGCCAAGATCGTAGGGGGCCAGGGGGCAAAAACATTCAGTACTTC.

CDR3 in DNA: TGTGCCAGCAGTGAAGCAGGGTCTGGAAACACCATATATTTT. Its protein product is CASSEAGSGNTIYF. V gene TRBV25-1 combines with J gene TRBJ1-3, with a tentative D call TRBD1 (5 bases). There are 14 residues in the CDR3. Germline V gene data show CDR1 as MGHDK and CDR2 as SYGVNS. V lost 2 bases to trimming and J lost 1 base, with 6 bases between them.

V and J are TRBV7-9 and TRBJ1-2; D not certain. The CDR3 has 13 amino acids. Germline CDR1 reads SEHNR; CDR2 reads FQNEAQ (reference sequence). The ends were cut back, 0 bases at V and 10 bases at J, with 12 bases in the middle. The CDR3 DNA reads as TGTGCCAGCAGCTTAGCGGGTGACACTGCCTACACCTTC. Protein: CASSLAGDTAYTF.

The CDR3 loop is CASSWGDRDSTDTQYF. The CDR3 region has the DNA TGCGCCAGCAGCTGGGGGGACAGGGATAGCACAGATACGCAGTATTTT. The rearrangement uses TRBV5-1 and TRBJ2-3; 9 bases fit TRBD1. CDR3 length: 16 residues. The germline CDR1 and CDR2 sequences are SGHRS and YFSETQ. After removal of 3 bases from V and 0 bases from J, the junction contained 5 bases not matched to a gene. The entire variable domain, with the rest obtained from reference TRBV5-1 and TRBJ2-3, is as follows: KAGVTQTPRYLIKTRGQQVTLSCSPISGHRSVSWYQQTPGQGLQFLFEYFSETQRNKGNFPGRFSGRQFSNSRSEMNVSTLELGDSALYLCASSWGDRDSTDTQYFGPGTRLTVL.

This clone was detected once. The chain joins TRBV11-2 to TRBJ2-5, with 12 bases identical to TRBD2. V gave up 4 bases and J gave up 6 bases; unmatched junction bases: 3. Germline CDR1 SGHAT, CDR2 FQNNGV. The CDR3 is made up of 14 amino acids. CDR3 residues: CASSSTSGGQTQYF. As DNA, the CDR3 is TGTGCCAGCAGCTCGACTAGCGGGGGACAGACCCAGTACTTC.

J is TRBJ1-2 and V is TRBV3-1 (or the pseudogene TRBV3-2), with 7 bases aligning to TRBD1. V lost 4 bases to trimming and J lost 4 bases; unmatched junction nucleotides: 6. This CDR3 spans 14 amino acids. CDR1 and CDR2 (germline): LGHDT, YNNKEL (reference sequence). The CDR3 sequence is CASSRGQAPYGYTF. The DNA of the CDR3 is TGTGCCAGCAGCCGCGGACAGGCCCCCTATGGCTACACCTTC.

The J gene is TRBJ1-5, the V gene TRBV4-2, with D possibly matching TRBD1 (5 bases). This CDR3 region has 18 residues. Germline CDR1 reads LGHNA; CDR2 reads YNFKEQ. Trimming took off 0 bases at V and 0 bases at J, with 15 bases between the two ends. The DNA of the CDR3 is TGTGCCAGCAGCCAAGAGGGAGGTTGGGGGATTAGCAATCAGCCCCAGCATTTT. The encoded protein is CASSQEGGWGISNQPQHF.

V is TRBV6-6 and J is TRBJ2-2; perhaps TRBD1 as D (5 bases). This CDR3 is built from 16 residues. Germline V gene data show CDR1 as MNHNY and CDR2 as SVGAGI (reference sequence). V was trimmed by 0 bases and J by 0 bases, leaving 8 bases between them. CDR3 amino acids: CASSYSGRPNTGELFF. The CDR3 DNA sequence: TGTGCCAGCAGTTACTCGGGGCGGCCGAACACCGGGGAGCTGTTTTTT.

J is TRBJ2-1 and V is TRBV5-1; 8 bases line up with TRBD1. CDR3 length: 14 amino acids. V lost 0 bases, J lost 8 bases, and 4 bases stayed unmatched. Germline CDR1 is SGHRS and CDR2 is YFSETQ. CDR3 DNA sequence: TGCGCCAGCAGCTTGGGAGACAGGGGAGATGAGCAGTTCTTC. Residues: CASSLGDRGDEQFF.

This rearrangement joins TRBV7-8 to TRBJ2-7, with TRBD1 matching over 7 bases. Germline V gives CDR1 SGHVS, CDR2 FQNEAQ. The CDR3 covers 16 residues. Losses at the gene ends were 0 bases for V and 0 bases for J; bases not matched to a gene: 5. The CDR3 protein is CASSLADRPDSYEQYF. CDR3 nucleotides: TGTGCCAGCAGCTTAGCGGACAGGCCAGACTCCTACGAGCAGTACTTC.

J is TRBJ1-3 and V is TRBV30, with no clear D. Trimming removed 8 bases from V and 0 bases from J, with 14 bases in between. Germline-derived CDR1 and CDR2 are GTSNPN and SVGIG (reference sequence). The CDR3 runs 14 residues. The CDR3 reads CAPRGSSSGNTIYF. Written as DNA, the CDR3 is TGTGCCCCTCGCGGTTCCAGCTCTGGAAACACCATATATTTT. Complete variable domain (other parts from reference TRBV30 and TRBJ1-3): SQTIHQWPATLVQPVGSPLSLECTVEGTSNPNLYWYRQAAGRGLQLLFYSVGIGQISSEVPQNLSASRPQDRQFILSSKKLLLSDSGFYLCAPRGSSSGNTIYFGEGSWLTVV.

In the case of this clone: Additional DNA sequences in this sample encode the identical CDR3. The chain recombines TRBV11-2 with TRBJ2-1, with 9 bases aligning to TRBD2. The CDR3 runs 16 residues. The germline gives CDR1 SGHAT, CDR2 FQNNGV. V lost 1 base, J lost 7 bases, and 8 bases stayed unmatched. The CDR3 protein is CASSLGAGGPYNEQFF. CDR3 coding DNA: TGTGCCAGCAGCTTAGGGGCGGGGGGGCCGTATAATGAGCAGTTCTTC.

The rearrangement joins TRBV6-5 to TRBJ1-5, with D perhaps TRBD1 (5 bases). CDR3 length: 15 amino acids. The germline V and J ends were trimmed by 8 bases and 0 bases, with 14 bases remaining between them. Germline-derived CDR1 and CDR2 are MNHEY and SVGAGI. CDR3 DNA: TGTGCCAGCGGGGCAGGAGTCTATAGCAATCAGCCCCAGCATTTT. Protein sequence: CASGAGVYSNQPQHF.

The chain has TRBV6-1 and TRBJ1-1; TRBD1 matches at 8 bases. V dropped 3 bases and J dropped 3; count of bases not matched to a gene: 6. This CDR3 is built from 15 residues. CDR1 and CDR2 (germline): MNHNS, SASEGT. CDR3 sequence (DNA): TGTGCCAGCAGTGACACCGGGACAGGTCACACTGAAGCTTTCTTT. Translating gives CASSDTGTGHTEAFF.

The genes are TRBV28 and TRBJ1-4, with TRBD1 matching 10 bases. V gave up 4 bases and J gave up 7 bases; unmatched junction bases: 3. Germline lookup yields CDR1 MDHEN and CDR2 SYDVKM. This CDR3 comprises 14 residues. CDR3 residues: CASSSTGGIEKLFF. CDR3 nucleotides: TGTGCCAGCAGTTCGACAGGGGGCATTGAAAAACTGTTTTTT.

A word on this clone: The sample carries other DNA sequences with the same CDR3. This chain joins TRBV30 and TRBJ1-5; no clear D. Germline V gives CDR1 GTSNPN, CDR2 SVGIG (reference sequence). This CDR3 region has 13 residues. V was cut by 3 bases and J by 0 bases, with 6 bases left in between. The CDR3 region is CAWSRSSNQPQHF. The CDR3 nucleotides read TGTGCCTGGAGCCGCAGTAGCAATCAGCCCCAGCATTTT.

This clone was observed a few times. This chain connects TRBV21-1 to TRBJ1-4; the table's TRBD1 call for D was not verified on the DNA. TRBV21-1 has pseudogene status. CDR3 length: 18 residues. CDR3 sequence reads: CASSKIGSGGERGEKLFF. The CDR3 bases are TGTGCCAGCAGCAAAATCGGGTCAGGGGGAGAACGAGGGGAAAAACTGTTTTTT.

This chain uses TRBV19 with TRBJ1-5, with D hard to call. The ends were cut back, 1 base at V and 5 bases at J, with 9 bases in the middle. This CDR3 has 14 amino acids. Germline V gene sequence: CDR1 LNHDA, CDR2 SQIVND (reference sequence). For the CDR3, the DNA is TGTGCCAGTAGTATAGGAGTCCGATATCAGCCCCAGCATTTT. This sequence encodes CASSIGVRYQPQHF.

CDR3 sequence reads: CASSLGQRPFSGANVLTF. The CDR3, as DNA: TGCGCCAGCAGCTTAGGACAGCGGCCCTTTTCTGGGGCCAACGTCCTGACTTTC. V is TRBV5-1 and J is TRBJ2-6; TRBD1 is a possible D gene (6 bases). This CDR3 has 18 amino acids. V gave up 2 bases and J gave up 1 base, with 16 bases separating them. Germline V gene lookup returns CDR1 SGHRS and CDR2 YFSETQ. Variable domain in full (rest from reference TRBV5-1 and TRBJ2-6): KAGVTQTPRYLIKTRGQQVTLSCSPISGHRSVSWYQQTPGQGLQFLFEYFSETQRNKGNFPGRFSGRQFSNSRSEMNVSTLELGDSALYLCASSLGQRPFSGANVLTFGAGSRLTVL.